The 21 T cell receptor beta chains below come from one sample, sequenced in a study of T-cell memory formation after mild COVID-19. MiXCR, applied by TCRdb to the 5' RACE reads, yields one record per CDR3 protein. This table has 250,000 or so distinct CDR3 sequences, about a sixth appearing once. The specimen sequenced was PBMCs or a T cell subset sorted from them (not recorded which). Source of these receptors: a man in his late teens or twenties who had mild COVID-19 (a few samples of this study predate the infection). Cell type and time point are not known.

This clonotype was seen more than once but under ten times. The chain carries TRBV5-1 and TRBJ2-3, with a tentative D call TRBD2 (5 bases). Germline V lookup: CDR1 SGHRS, CDR2 YFSETQ. V lost 7 bases to trimming and J lost 6 bases, with 9 bases between them. The CDR3 is 11 amino acids. The CDR3 DNA is TGCGCCAGCGGGAGCGCTGATACGCAGTATTTT. This codes for CASGSADTQYF.

A few counts support this clonotype. The J gene is TRBJ2-7, the V gene TRBV6-1; D uncertain. Germline CDR1 reads MNHNS; CDR2 reads SASEGT. V was clipped by 0 bases and J by 7 bases, with 7 bases between them. CDR3 length: 12 amino acids. The CDR3 sequence: CASSEAPVEQYF. CDR3 in DNA: TGTGCCAGCAGTGAAGCCCCGGTAGAGCAGTACTTC.

The genes are TRBV10-1 and TRBJ2-1, with D hard to call. Trimming left V 4 bases short and J 0 bases short, with 7 bases between. The CDR3 has 14 amino acids. Germline V gene lookup returns CDR1 WNHNN and CDR2 SYGVQD (reference sequence). CDR3 nucleotides: TGCGCCAGCAGTGTGGGCAGCTCCTACAATGAGCAGTTCTTC. Translating gives CASSVGSSYNEQFF.

This clonotype was detected a few times. The chain carries TRBV27 and TRBJ2-2; TRBD1 matches at 11 bases. CDR3 size: 14 residues. Germline CDR1 MNHEY, CDR2 SMNVEV (reference sequence). J lost 6 bases, V lost 6 bases, and 3 bases had no gene match. CDR3: CASSRTGGPGELFF. The DNA for the CDR3 is TGTGCCAGCAGCCGGACAGGGGGCCCCGGGGAGCTGTTTTTT.

V and J are TRBV10-3 and TRBJ1-1; D is ambiguous. V was shortened by 6 bases and J by 1 base, with 9 bases between the two germline ends. Germline CDR1 ENHRY, CDR2 SYGVKD. There are 13 residues in the CDR3. This CDR3 is CAIRSQANTEAFF. CDR3 in DNA: TGTGCCATCAGGTCTCAGGCGAACACTGAAGCTTTCTTT.

This clonotype was seen a few times. The chain links TRBV5-1 to TRBJ1-1; no reliable D call. The germline V and J ends were trimmed by 3 bases and 1 base, with 13 bases remaining between them. CDR1 and CDR2 (germline): SGHRS, YFSETQ. The CDR3 runs to 15 residues. The CDR3 region has the DNA TGCGCCAGCAGCTCACCCGCTATCTCGAACACTGAAGCTTTCTTT. Its protein is CASSSPAISNTEAFF. The full variable domain, with the rest looked up from reference TRBV5-1 and TRBJ1-1, is KAGVTQTPRYLIKTRGQQVTLSCSPISGHRSVSWYQQTPGQGLQFLFEYFSETQRNKGNFPGRFSGRQFSNSRSEMNVSTLELGDSALYLCASSSPAISNTEAFFGQGTRLTVV.

This chain joins TRBV4-1 and TRBJ1-1; the D is unclear. The V gene lost 4 bases and the J gene lost 1 base, with 13 bases spanning the gap. Germline V lookup: CDR1 MGHRA, CDR2 YSYEKL. The CDR3 has 15 residues. The CDR3 DNA reads TGCGCCAGCAGCCCTCTAAGTTCCCGGAACACTGAAGCTTTCTTT. Protein: CASSPLSSRNTEAFF.

The V and J genes are TRBV6-5 and TRBJ2-2; D might be TRBD1 or TRBD2, each matching 5 bases. Germline CDR1 reads MNHEY; CDR2 reads SVGAGI. V lost 0 bases and J 4 bases, leaving 15 bases between the germline ends. The CDR3 has 17 residues. The CDR3 bases are TGTGCCAGCAGTTACTCGAGTCGGGGCGTCGGCACCGGGGAGCTGTTTTTT. Translation gives CASSYSSRGVGTGELFF.

The chain combines TRBV29-1 with TRBJ1-2; D not certain. Trimming pared 0 bases from V and 6 bases from J, leaving 11 bases between. CDR3 length: 13 residues. Germline CDR1 and CDR2: SQVTM and ANQGSEA. DNA for the CDR3: TGCAGCGTTGAAGAAATCTATTTTAATGGCTACACCTTC. Translated, it gives CSVEEIYFNGYTF.

The chain couples TRBV4-3 to TRBJ1-1; D unclear. With 0 bases removed from V and 3 bases from J, the gap between germline ends came to 11 bases. The V gene's germline CDR1 is LGHNA and CDR2 YSLEER. The CDR3 consists of 15 residues. The CDR3 sequence is CASSQDQPSYTEAFF. In nucleotides, the CDR3 is TGCGCCAGCAGCCAAGATCAACCCTCCTACACTGAAGCTTTCTTT.

In its sample, this clonotype was seen many times. The gene calls are TRBV7-2 and TRBJ1-1; D gene ambiguous. This CDR3 contains 12 residues. Trimming pared 2 bases from V and 4 bases from J, leaving 5 bases between. Per the germline V gene, CDR1 is SGHTA and CDR2 is FQGNSA. The CDR3 DNA reads as TGTGCCAGCAGCTTATATGGCACTGAAGCTTTCTTT. This sequence encodes CASSLYGTEAFF.

The chain joins TRBV30 to TRBJ1-5; D is perhaps TRBD1 (6 bases). Germline V gene data show CDR1 as GTSNPN and CDR2 as SVGIG (reference sequence). The V and J ends lost 2 bases and 7 bases respectively, with 12 bases between them. The CDR3 sequence is 13 residues long. This chain's CDR3 is CAWSKLGGQPQHF. The CDR3 nucleotides read TGTGCCTGGAGTAAGCTAGGGGGGCAGCCCCAGCATTTT. The whole variable domain, remainder taken from reference TRBV30 and TRBJ1-5, is SQTIHQWPATLVQPVGSPLSLECTVEGTSNPNLYWYRQAAGRGLQLLFYSVGIGQISSEVPQNLSASRPQDRQFILSSKKLLLSDSGFYLCAWSKLGGQPQHFGDGTRLSIL.

The chain couples TRBV3-1 to TRBJ2-2, with TRBD1 as a possible D gene (6 bases). The CDR3 covers 13 residues. Trimming shortened V by 8 bases and J by 6 bases, and 13 bases separated the two germline ends. The V gene's germline CDR1 is LGHDT and CDR2 YNNKEL (reference sequence). The CDR3 here is CASGRQAPGELFF. CDR3 bases: TGTGCCAGCGGTCGACAGGCCCCCGGGGAGCTGTTTTTT.

This chain uses TRBV6-5 with TRBJ2-5; D is uncertain. Germline CDR1 MNHEY, CDR2 SVGAGI. The CDR3 length is 16 residues. With 0 bases removed from V and 7 bases from J, the gap between germline ends came to 18 bases. The CDR3 sequence: CASSYSYFDGLGTQYF. DNA of the CDR3: TGTGCCAGCAGTTACTCGTATTTCGATGGGTTGGGGACCCAGTACTTC.

The chain uses TRBV4-1 and TRBJ1-5; 7 positions match TRBD1. This CDR3 is 15 amino acids long. Germline V CDR1 and CDR2: MGHRA, YSYEKL. Losses at the gene ends were 0 bases for V and 5 bases for J; bases not matched to a gene: 4. The CDR3 nucleotides read TGCGCCAGCAGCCAAGAAGTCACAGGGGATCAGCCCCAGCATTTT. This encodes CASSQEVTGDQPQHF.

This clonotype was counted between two and nine times. This rearrangement joins TRBV6-2 or TRBV6-3 to TRBJ2-5; D ambiguous. The germline CDR1 and CDR2 sequences are MNHEY and SVGEGT. This CDR3 contains 14 residues. The V and J ends lost 2 bases and 5 bases respectively, with 12 bases between them. The CDR3 DNA reads TGTGCCAGCAGTTACGTCACTGCACAGGAGACCCAGTACTTC. It specifies CASSYVTAQETQYF.

This clonotype has a handful of counts. The rearrangement links TRBV6-5 to TRBJ1-5; no clear D. Trimming removed 9 bases from V and 4 bases from J, with 13 bases in between. The CDR3 contains 13 residues. In germline, CDR1 is MNHEY, CDR2 SVGAGI. CDR3 nucleotide sequence: TGTGCCAGTTCCACCGGGCCAAATCAGCCCCAGCATTTT. Its translation is CASSTGPNQPQHF.

This clonotype has just a few counts. The chain is built from TRBV19 and TRBJ2-2; the D call may be TRBD1 or TRBD2 (5 bases each). The CDR3 loop spans 14 amino acids. Germline CDR1 reads LNHDA; CDR2 reads SQIVND (reference sequence). Trimming took 10 bases from V and 0 from J, leaving 12 bases between them. The CDR3 loop reads CATSGTANTGELFF. The CDR3 DNA is TGTGCCACCTCGGGGACCGCGAACACCGGGGAGCTGTTTTTT.

The chain uses TRBV20-1 and TRBJ2-7; tentatively, D is TRBD1 (5 bases). Looked up from germline, CDR1 is DFQATT and CDR2 is SNEGSKA (reference sequence). Trimming cost V 6 bases and J 0 bases, with 15 bases left between them. This CDR3 contains 14 residues. The CDR3: CSARRTLSSYEQYF. The DNA for the CDR3 is TGCAGTGCCCGACGGACACTTAGCTCCTACGAGCAGTACTTC.

This clonotype was counted between two and nine times. This sequence joins TRBV7-2 and TRBJ2-7; D is unclear. The V gene's germline CDR1 is SGHTA and CDR2 FQGNSA. Trimming pared 1 base from V and 0 bases from J, leaving 7 bases between. The CDR3 runs to 14 residues. The CDR3 reads CASSLEVASYEQYV. CDR3 DNA: TGTGCCAGCAGCTTAGAAGTAGCCTCCTACGAGCAGTACGTC.

This chain connects TRBV2 to TRBJ2-7; 8 nucleotides align to TRBD2. CDR3 size: 16 residues. Trimming removed 7 bases from V and 1 base from J; junction bases left unmatched: 12. Germline values: CDR1 SNHLY, CDR2 FYNNEI. As DNA, the CDR3 is TGTGCCAGCACTGACGAAAGTTTAGCGGGGTCCTACGAGCAGTACTTC. Translated: CASTDESLAGSYEQYF.